The 23 T cell receptor beta chains reported below all come from one sample, sequenced in a study of shared clonotypes between healthy human individuals (dated by TCRdb to about 2020). The protocol used for the library was the immunoSEQ multiplex PCR assay. TCRdb retrieved this table from immuneACCESS and kept in-frame rearrangements only. Not all clones are present; in checked studies, unresolved V genes account for under half, and no reason is known for the remainder. This sample gives about 2 million clones in total; about 95% of them show up just once. Roughly 1% of the sample lies in the top ten. CD8 naive samples were CD45RO-negative cells positively selected for CCR7, giving a CD45RA+CCR7+ population that excluded TemRA cells. The sequenced material came from naive CD8+ T cells sorted from blood. The sample's cell subset or site label, in plain terms: CD45RA+CCR7+. The origin of the receptors is a man in his late teens or twenties in good health.

The V gene is TRBV7-2, the J gene TRBJ2-7; D might be TRBD1 (6 bases). The CDR3 spans 15 residues. The V gene's germline CDR1 is SGHTA and CDR2 FQGNSA. V shed 3 bases and J shed 4 bases, with 16 bases lying between them. The CDR3 DNA follows: TGTGCCAGCAGCTTCGGTGGGGGCCCTTCTTACGAGCAGTACTTC. Residues: CASSFGGGPSYEQYF.

The rearrangement links TRBV6-6 to TRBJ1-2; TRBD1 aligns across 9 bases. The CDR3 is 13 amino acids. CDR1 is MNHNY and CDR2 is SVGAGI in the germline V gene (reference sequence). V dropped 7 bases and J dropped 6; count of bases not matched to a gene: 6. Written as DNA, the CDR3 is TGTGCCAGCACGTTACAGGGGGCGAATGGCTACACCTTC. Its translation: CASTLQGANGYTF.

The CDR3 sequence is CASSWEQRTGELFF. The CDR3 DNA reads as TGTGCCAGCAGCTGGGAACAGAGAACCGGGGAGCTGTTTTTT. The rearrangement links TRBV7-9 to TRBJ2-2; D unresolved. In germline, CDR1 is SEHNR, CDR2 FQNEAQ (reference sequence). The CDR3 contains 14 residues. V was shortened by 4 bases and J by 5 bases, with 11 bases between the two germline ends.

The rearrangement joins TRBV5-4 to TRBJ2-1; no reliable D call. Germline V gene data show CDR1 as SGHNT and CDR2 as YYREEE (reference sequence). With 1 base removed from V and 1 base from J, the gap between germline ends came to 6 bases. This CDR3 has 14 residues. Written as DNA, the CDR3 is TGTGCCAGCAGCTTGCCTGAATCCTACAATGAGCAGTTCTTC. This translates into CASSLPESYNEQFF. Filled out from reference TRBV5-4 and TRBJ2-1, the complete variable domain reads ETGVTQSPTHLIKTRGQQVTLRCSSQSGHNTVSWYQQALGQGPQFIFQYYREEENGRGNFPPRFSGLQFPNYSSELNVNALELDDSALYLCASSLPESYNEQFFGPGTRLTVL.

This chain joins TRBV19 and TRBJ2-7; tentative D call: TRBD2 (6 bases). Trimming stripped 3 bases from V and 1 base from J, with 19 bases between. CDR1 and CDR2 (germline): LNHDA, SQIVND (reference sequence). This CDR3 has 17 amino acids. CDR3 bases: TGTGCCAGTAGTATCCTTCTGGGACTTATGCGGTCCTACGAGCAGTACTTC. It yields the protein CASSILLGLMRSYEQYF.

This clone was seen only once. The J gene is TRBJ2-1, the V gene TRBV4-3; D is possibly TRBD2 (6 bases). The V gene lost 4 bases and the J gene lost 5 bases, with 18 bases spanning the gap. Germline values: CDR1 LGHNA, CDR2 YSLEER. The CDR3 has 16 amino acids. CDR3 protein: CASSLITGGADNEQFF. DNA of the CDR3: TGCGCCAGCAGCCTCATCACCGGCGGGGCCGACAATGAGCAGTTCTTC.

The V gene is TRBV27, the J gene TRBJ2-1; TRBD1 might be the D (5 bases). The CDR3 has 14 amino acids. CDR1 is MNHEY and CDR2 is SMNVEV in the germline V gene (reference sequence). The V gene lost 3 bases and the J gene lost 5 bases, with 11 bases spanning the gap. CDR3 amino acids: CASSFTGENNEQFF. The CDR3 DNA reads TGTGCCAGCAGTTTCACAGGAGAAAACAATGAGCAGTTCTTC.

The chain links TRBV2 to TRBJ2-1; 14 nucleotides agree with TRBD2. The V segment lost 5 bases and the J segment 7 bases; nucleotides outside the gene matches: 10. This CDR3 region has 17 residues. Looked up from germline, CDR1 is SNHLY and CDR2 is FYNNEI. The CDR3 spells CASSPSTGLAGENEQFF. As DNA, the CDR3 is TGTGCCAGCAGTCCCAGCACGGGACTAGCGGGGGAGAATGAGCAGTTCTTC.

About this clone itself: The sample holds other DNA sequences that translate to the same CDR3. The V gene is TRBV28, the J gene TRBJ2-7; TRBD1 might be the D (5 bases). CDR1 is MDHEN, CDR2 SYDVKM, per germline. V lost 3 bases and J 6 bases, leaving 9 bases between the germline ends. The CDR3 consists of 12 residues. In DNA, the CDR3 is TGTGCCAGCAGTTTCGACAGAGGCGAGCAGTACTTC. This translates into CASSFDRGEQYF.

The chain couples TRBV10-3 to TRBJ2-7, with 7 nucleotides matching TRBD1. Germline V CDR1 and CDR2: ENHRY, SYGVKD. The V gene end was trimmed by 7 bases and the J gene end by 4 bases; junction bases not matched to a gene: 7. The CDR3 sequence is 13 residues long. In DNA, the CDR3 is TGTGCCATCACCGGGGACAGCCCTTACGAGCAGTACTTC. Protein product: CAITGDSPYEQYF.

The chain links TRBV7-6 to TRBJ2-7; D not resolved. The CDR3 is 14 residues long. Germline V gene lookup returns CDR1 SGHVS and CDR2 FNYEAQ. V lost 1 base and J 1 base, leaving 8 bases between the germline ends. The CDR3 bases are TGTGCCAGCAGCTTAGGACCCTTATCCTACGAGCAGTACTTC. Its protein product is CASSLGPLSYEQYF. Filled out from reference TRBV7-6 and TRBJ2-7, the complete variable domain reads GAGVSQSPRYKVTKRGQDVALRCDPISGHVSLYWYRQALGQGPEFLTYFNYEAQQDKSGLPNDRFSAERPEGSISTLTIQRTEQRDSAMYRCASSLGPLSYEQYFGPGTRLTVT.

This chain uses TRBV5-1 with TRBJ1-1; the match to TRBD1 covers 7 bases. CDR3 length equals 14 residues. V trimming: 6 bases; J trimming: 7 bases; junction bases outside the gene matches: 12. The germline V gene encodes CDR1 SGHRS and CDR2 YFSETQ. The CDR3 DNA follows: TGCGCCAGCACCGCTTATATCGGGACAGTTGAAGCTTTCTTT. Amino acid sequence: CASTAYIGTVEAFF.

V is TRBV27 and J is TRBJ2-1; 8 bases map to TRBD1. CDR3 size: 15 residues. The germline CDR1 and CDR2 sequences are MNHEY and SMNVEV (reference sequence). J gave up 1 base and V 4 bases, and 3 bases lay outside the gene matches. The CDR3 loop reads CASSWGQASYNEQFF. As DNA, the CDR3 is TGTGCCAGCAGTTGGGGACAGGCTTCCTACAATGAGCAGTTCTTC.

The chain couples TRBV4-3 to TRBJ2-1; possible D gene TRBD2, 6 bases. V was shortened by 3 bases and J by 10 bases, with 16 bases between the two germline ends. From germline, CDR1 is LGHNA and CDR2 YSLEER. The CDR3 consists of 14 residues. The CDR3 DNA reads as TGCGCCAGCAGCCAGATTGGAGGGCCTGGGGAGCAGTTCTTC. It codes for CASSQIGGPGEQFF.

V gene TRBV4-1 combines with J gene TRBJ2-3, with 13 positions matching TRBD2. CDR3 length: 17 residues. The germline CDR1 and CDR2 sequences are MGHRA and YSYEKL. The V segment lost 2 bases and the J segment 2 bases; nucleotides outside the gene matches: 4. The CDR3: CASSQSLAGGFTDTQYF. The DNA for the CDR3 is TGCGCCAGCAGCCAATCACTAGCGGGGGGGTTCACAGATACGCAGTATTTT.

The J gene is TRBJ2-1, the V gene TRBV28; D is possibly TRBD2 (6 bases). Per germline, CDR1 MDHEN and CDR2 SYDVKM. V was trimmed by 5 bases and J by 7 bases, leaving 18 bases between them. The CDR3 is 15 residues long. Here the CDR3 reads CASSPTGLSLNEQFF. In nucleotides, the CDR3 is TGTGCCAGCAGTCCTACCGGACTATCCCTAAATGAGCAGTTCTTC.

The J gene is TRBJ2-1, the V gene TRBV2; 12 bases fit TRBD2. V shed 11 bases, J shed 4 bases, and the junction held 9 bases outside the gene matches. Germline V gene lookup returns CDR1 SNHLY and CDR2 FYNNEI. The CDR3 totals 15 residues. CDR3 bases: TGTGCCGGAAAGACTAGCGGGGGAGGGTACAATGAGCAGTTCTTC. Its translation: CAGKTSGGGYNEQFF.

Concerning this clone itself: Within the sample, other DNA sequences also encode this same CDR3. The chain combines TRBV5-6 with TRBJ2-7; 7 bases line up with TRBD1. Germline CDR1 is SGHDT and CDR2 is YYEEEE. The ends lost 0 bases at V and 2 bases at J; junction bases unmatched: 5. This CDR3 is built from 15 residues. For the CDR3, the DNA is TGTGCCAGCAGCTTGGCGTCAGGGGGAACCTACGAGCAGTACTTC. It translates to CASSLASGGTYEQYF.

The rearrangement uses TRBV7-9 and TRBJ2-2, with D uncertain. Trimming took 0 bases from V and 3 from J, leaving 8 bases between them. Germline CDR1 SEHNR, CDR2 FQNEAQ (reference sequence). CDR3 length: 15 amino acids. CDR3 loop: CASSLAPRYTGELFF. CDR3 sequence (DNA): TGTGCCAGCAGCTTAGCGCCGAGGTACACCGGGGAGCTGTTTTTT.

The chain is built from TRBV7-9 and TRBJ2-7, with 10 bases aligning to TRBD1. Germline V gene data show CDR1 as SEHNR and CDR2 as FQNEAQ (reference sequence). The V gene end was trimmed by 4 bases and the J gene end by 7 bases; junction bases not matched to a gene: 13. The CDR3 extends over 16 amino acids. In nucleotides, the CDR3 is TGTGCCAGCAGCTCCGACAGGGGGCGCCCCTTAGTTGAGCAGTACTTC. As protein: CASSSDRGRPLVEQYF.

The V call is TRBV12-5, the J call TRBJ1-1; D is unclear. V gave up 1 base and J gave up 4 bases, with 7 bases separating them. CDR3 length equals 13 residues. Per germline, CDR1 LGHNT and CDR2 FRNRAP. Here the CDR3 DNA reads TGTGCTAGTGGTTTGGGGCTCCCCACTGAAGCTTTCTTT. Its protein product is CASGLGLPTEAFF.

The chain recombines TRBV19 with TRBJ1-2; 7 nucleotides line up with TRBD1. J gave up 4 bases and V 3 bases, and 8 bases lay outside the gene matches. CDR1 LNHDA and CDR2 SQIVND come from the germline V gene (reference sequence). This CDR3 is 15 amino acids long. The CDR3, as DNA: TGTGCCAGTAGTATGGTGGCAGGGGGAGTCTATGGCTACACCTTC. It encodes CASSMVAGGVYGYTF.

The rearrangement uses TRBV5-4 and TRBJ2-1; D uncertain. Germline-derived CDR1 and CDR2 are SGHNT and YYREEE (reference sequence). The CDR3 totals 13 residues. V was clipped by 2 bases and J by 10 bases, with 13 bases between them. The CDR3 loop is CASSFSAVGEQFF. CDR3 in DNA: TGTGCCAGCAGCTTCTCGGCAGTCGGGGAGCAGTTCTTC.